The 9 T cell receptor beta chains in this list originate from one sample, sequenced in a study of glioma-infiltrating T cells after dendritic cell vaccination. Data came from immunoSEQ multiplex PCR; TCRdb stores just in-frame clones and leaves some out. The profile covers about 100,000 clones, with over 60% appearing a single time and roughly 5.6% taken by the ten largest. Sample: blood, taken before dendritic cell vaccination. Receptor source: a human donor with glioblastoma.

CDR3 sequence: CASSTQGYEQYF. CDR3 sequence (DNA): TGTGCCAGCAGTACACAGGGCTACGAGCAGTACTTC. The chain links TRBV28 to TRBJ2-7, with D perhaps TRBD1 (6 bases). CDR3 length: 12 residues. In germline, CDR1 is MDHEN, CDR2 SYDVKM. Trimming removed 5 bases from V and 3 bases from J, with 8 bases in between.

The chain is built from TRBV5-1 and TRBJ2-5, with 7 nucleotides matching TRBD1. Per germline, CDR1 SGHRS and CDR2 YFSETQ. V lost 7 bases and J lost 1; bases outside the gene matches: 4. The CDR3 sequence is 13 residues long. The CDR3 here is CASRQGFQETQYF. CDR3 in DNA: TGCGCCAGCCGACAGGGTTTCCAAGAGACCCAGTACTTC.

The chain is built from TRBV9 and TRBJ1-3; 7 bases align to TRBD1. The CDR3 covers 15 residues. Germline CDR1 and CDR2: SGDLS and YYNGEE. The J segment lost 3 bases and the V segment lost 3 bases, leaving 6 bases of the junction unmatched. CDR3 coding DNA: TGTGCCAGCAGCGGAGGGGGCCCAGGTGGAAACACCATATATTTT. It codes for CASSGGGPGGNTIYF. Filled out from reference TRBV9 and TRBJ1-3, the complete variable domain reads DSGVTQTPKHLITATGQRVTLRCSPRSGDLSVYWYQQSLDQGLQFLIQYYNGEERAKGNILERFSAQQFPDLHSELNLSSLELGDSALYFCASSGGGPGGNTIYFGEGSWLTVV.

The chain links TRBV6-5 to TRBJ1-4; no clear D gene. V lost 1 base and J lost 7, with 13 bases in between. Per the germline V gene, CDR1 is MNHEY and CDR2 is SVGAGI. The length of the CDR3 is 15 residues. The CDR3 DNA reads as TGTGCCAGCAGTTACTATTCGGGAAAAGGTGAAAAACTGTTTTTT. It specifies CASSYYSGKGEKLFF.

This chain joins TRBV11-1 and TRBJ1-2, with 7 nucleotides matching TRBD1. CDR3 length: 15 amino acids. Per germline, CDR1 SGHAT and CDR2 FQDESV (reference sequence). V shed 0 bases, J shed 4 bases, and the junction held 5 bases outside the gene matches. The CDR3 nucleotides read TGTGCCAGCAGCTTAGCGGGACAGAACGGCTATGGCTACACCTTC. Translation gives CASSLAGQNGYGYTF.

This chain links TRBV9 with TRBJ2-3, with TRBD2 as a possible D gene (6 bases). The CDR3 spans 15 residues. V lost 0 bases, J lost 2 bases, and 10 bases lay in between. CDR1 and CDR2 from the germline V gene are SGDLS and YYNGEE. This CDR3 is CASSVAQRVTDTQYF. Written as DNA, the CDR3 is TGTGCCAGCAGCGTAGCTCAGCGGGTCACAGATACGCAGTATTTT.

The rearrangement uses TRBV19 and TRBJ2-1; 7 nucleotides align to TRBD1. The CDR3 runs to 14 residues. Germline CDR1 reads LNHDA; CDR2 reads SQIVND (reference sequence). The V segment lost 3 bases and the J segment 5 bases; nucleotides outside the gene matches: 4. The CDR3 sequence is CASSIPGQNNEQFF. The CDR3 DNA reads TGTGCCAGTAGTATCCCGGGACAGAACAATGAGCAGTTCTTC.

V and J are TRBV7-9 and TRBJ2-3, with 7 bases fitting TRBD2. The CDR3 covers 16 residues. The germline V gene has CDR1 SEHNR and CDR2 FQNEAQ (reference sequence). The V and J ends lost 5 bases and 5 bases, in that order; junction bases with no gene match: 13. CDR3 coding DNA: TGTGCCAGCAGCCCCCGGCTGGCGGGAGTAGGAGATACGCAGTATTTT. Translating gives CASSPRLAGVGDTQYF.

V usage is TRBV5-4 and J usage is TRBJ2-7; TRBD2 agrees at 11 bases. This CDR3 contains 15 residues. Germline CDR1 SGHNT, CDR2 YYREEE (reference sequence). J was trimmed by 1 base and V by 2 bases; bases with no gene match: 2. The chain's CDR3 is CASSLTSGRSYEQYF. The CDR3 DNA follows: TGTGCCAGCAGCTTAACTAGCGGGAGATCCTACGAGCAGTACTTC.